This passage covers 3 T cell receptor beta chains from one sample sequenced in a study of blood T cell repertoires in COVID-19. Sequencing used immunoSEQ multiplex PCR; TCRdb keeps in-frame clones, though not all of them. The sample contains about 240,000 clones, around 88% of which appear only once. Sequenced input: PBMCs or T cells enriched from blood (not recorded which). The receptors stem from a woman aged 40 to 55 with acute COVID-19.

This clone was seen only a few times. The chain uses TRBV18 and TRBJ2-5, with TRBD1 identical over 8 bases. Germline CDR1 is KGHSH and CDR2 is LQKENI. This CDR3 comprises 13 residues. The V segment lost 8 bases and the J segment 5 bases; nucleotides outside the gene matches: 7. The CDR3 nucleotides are TGTGCCAGCGCCCAGGGGGCGGTGGAGACCCAGTACTTC. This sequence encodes CASAQGAVETQYF.

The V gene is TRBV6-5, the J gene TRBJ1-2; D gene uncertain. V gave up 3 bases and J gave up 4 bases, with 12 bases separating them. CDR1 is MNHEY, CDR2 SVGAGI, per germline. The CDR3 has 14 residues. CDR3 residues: CASSYRRPPYGYTF. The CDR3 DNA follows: TGTGCCAGCAGTTATAGGAGACCCCCCTATGGCTACACCTTC.

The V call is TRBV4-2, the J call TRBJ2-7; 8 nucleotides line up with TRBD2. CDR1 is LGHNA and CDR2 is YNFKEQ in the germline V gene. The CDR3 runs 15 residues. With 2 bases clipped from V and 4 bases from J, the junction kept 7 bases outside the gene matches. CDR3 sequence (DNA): TGTGCCAGCAGCCAAAGACTAGCGCGGGATTACGAGCAGTACTTC. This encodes CASSQRLARDYEQYF.